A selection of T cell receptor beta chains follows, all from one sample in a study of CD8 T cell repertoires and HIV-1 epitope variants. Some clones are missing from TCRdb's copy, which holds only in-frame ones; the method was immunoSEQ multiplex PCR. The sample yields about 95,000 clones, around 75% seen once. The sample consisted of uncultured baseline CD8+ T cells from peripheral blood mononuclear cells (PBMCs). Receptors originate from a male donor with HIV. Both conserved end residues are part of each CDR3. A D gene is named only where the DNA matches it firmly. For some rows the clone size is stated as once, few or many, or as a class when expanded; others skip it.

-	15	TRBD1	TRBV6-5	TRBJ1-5	CASSLGRGVGQPQHF	TGTGCCAGCAGCCTGGGCAGGGGGGTCGGTCAGCCCCAGCATTTT
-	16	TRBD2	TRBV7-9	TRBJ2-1	CASSLSGGPVDNEQFF	TGTGCCAGCAGCCTTAGCGGGGGGCCCGTCGACAATGAGCAGTTCTTC
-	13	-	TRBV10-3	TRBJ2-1	CAISERLYNEQFF	TGTGCCATCAGTGAGCGCTTATACAATGAGCAGTTCTTC
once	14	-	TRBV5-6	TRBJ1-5	CASSLVSGNQPQHF	TGTGCCAGCAGCTTGGTTAGCGGGAATCAGCCCCAGCATTTT
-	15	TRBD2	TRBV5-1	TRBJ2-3	CASSLSGTGGDTQYF	TGCGCCAGCAGCCTAAGCGGGACTGGAGGAGATACGCAGTATTTT
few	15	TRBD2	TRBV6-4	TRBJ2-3	CASSDGLAGGHTQYF	TGTGCCAGCAGTGACGGACTAGCGGGGGGGCATACGCAGTATTTT
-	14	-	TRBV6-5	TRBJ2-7	CASSLHWRTDEQYF	TGTGCCAGCAGCCTTCATTGGCGAACTGACGAGCAGTACTTC
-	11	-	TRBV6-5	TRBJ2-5	CASLGGETQYF	TGTGCCAGCCTGGGGGGTGAGACCCAGTACTTC
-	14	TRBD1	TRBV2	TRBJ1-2	CASREDRGTHGYTF	TGTGCCAGCAGAGAGGACAGGGGTACGCATGGCTACACCTTC
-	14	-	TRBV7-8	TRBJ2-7	CASSLYQGTYEQYF	TGTGCCAGCAGCTTGTACCAAGGGACCTACGAGCAGTACTTC
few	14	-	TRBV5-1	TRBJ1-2	CASSLQEGGYGYTF	TGCGCCAGCAGCTTACAGGAGGGCGGTTATGGCTACACCTTC
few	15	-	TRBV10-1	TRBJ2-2	CASSEPGVGTGELFF	TGCGCCAGCAGTGAGCCGGGAGTGGGGACCGGGGAGCTGTTTTTT
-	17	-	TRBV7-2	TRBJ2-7	CASSLGDGAASTYEQYF	TGTGCCAGCAGCCTAGGGGATGGAGCGGCCTCTACCTACGAGCAGTACTTC
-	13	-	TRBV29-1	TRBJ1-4	CSVVEGGNEKLFF	TGCAGCGTTGTCGAGGGAGGTAATGAAAAACTGTTTTTT
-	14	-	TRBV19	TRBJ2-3	CASSIGSSTDTQYF	TGTGCCAGTAGCATCGGGTCTAGCACAGATACGCAGTATTTT
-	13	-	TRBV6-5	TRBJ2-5	CASSPGPRLYQYF	TGTGCCAGCAGCCCGGGACCCCGCTTGTACCAGTACTTC
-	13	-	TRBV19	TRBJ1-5	CASSQGGEQPQHF	TGTGCCAGTAGCCAAGGCGGGGAACAGCCCCAGCATTTT
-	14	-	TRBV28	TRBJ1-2	CASSFPDSHYGYTF	TGTGCCAGCAGTTTCCCGGACAGCCACTATGGCTACACCTTC
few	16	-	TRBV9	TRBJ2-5	CASSVSGLSYQETQYF	TGTGCCAGCAGCGTATCCGGGCTCTCCTACCAAGAGACCCAGTACTTC
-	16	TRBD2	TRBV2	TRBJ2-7	CASSDILAGESYEQYF	TGTGCCAGCAGTGATATACTAGCGGGAGAATCCTACGAGCAGTACTTC
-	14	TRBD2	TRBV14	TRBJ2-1	CASSSGGLYNEQFF	TGTGCCAGCAGCTCGGGAGGGCTCTACAATGAGCAGTTCTTC
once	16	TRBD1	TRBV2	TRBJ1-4	CASSVYRDRGNEKLFF	TGTGCCAGCAGTGTCTACCGGGACAGGGGTAATGAAAAACTGTTTTTT
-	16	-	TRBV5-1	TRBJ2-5	CASSLLATTNQETQYF	TGCGCCAGCAGCCTCCTAGCGACCACAAACCAAGAGACCCAGTACTTC
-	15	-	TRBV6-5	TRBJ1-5	CASSKRGGSNQPQHF	TGTGCCAGCAGTAAGAGAGGGGGAAGCAATCAGCCCCAGCATTTT
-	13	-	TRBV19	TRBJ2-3	CASGTGSTDTQYF	TGTGCCAGCGGGACGGGCAGCACAGATACGCAGTATTTT
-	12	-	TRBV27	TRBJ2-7	CASSSIGAEQYF	TGTGCCAGCAGTTCGATAGGGGCCGAGCAGTACTTC
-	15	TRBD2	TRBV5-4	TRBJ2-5	CASSLGLAGQETQYF	TGTGCCAGCAGCTTGGGACTAGCGGGCCAAGAGACCCAGTACTTC
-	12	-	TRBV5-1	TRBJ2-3	CASSPGGWEKYF	TGCGCCAGCAGCCCCGGGGGTTGGGAAAAGTATTTT
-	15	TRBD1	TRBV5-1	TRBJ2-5	CASSRLTGFQETQYF	TGCGCCAGCAGCCGATTGACAGGGTTCCAAGAGACCCAGTACTTC